This TCR beta chain came from a study of Graves' ophthalmopathy and Graves' hyperthyroidism. This clonotype appeared many times. The CDR3 is made up of 14 amino acids. The germline gives CDR1 SGHRS, CDR2 YFSETQ. The V gene end was trimmed by 5 bases and the J gene end by 2 bases; junction bases not matched to a gene: 2. TCR beta CDR3 regions were amplified from RNA transcripts. Scientists carried out first-round RT-PCR using HTBI primers and then a second-round multiplex PCR. Using its own MiXCR run on the multiplex PCR reads, TCRdb lists one record per CDR3 protein. Seen here are around 660,000 distinct CDR3 sequences, under 50% observed once, and the top ten hold about 3.3%.

The sample was peripheral blood. The genes are TRBV5-1 and TRBJ1-4; 8 bases match TRBD1. The sequence was obtained from an adult man with Graves' ophthalmopathy. The CDR3 sequence: CASRDRVTNEKLFF. DNA of the CDR3: TGCGCCAGCAGGGACAGGGTGACTAATGAAAAACTGTTTTTT.